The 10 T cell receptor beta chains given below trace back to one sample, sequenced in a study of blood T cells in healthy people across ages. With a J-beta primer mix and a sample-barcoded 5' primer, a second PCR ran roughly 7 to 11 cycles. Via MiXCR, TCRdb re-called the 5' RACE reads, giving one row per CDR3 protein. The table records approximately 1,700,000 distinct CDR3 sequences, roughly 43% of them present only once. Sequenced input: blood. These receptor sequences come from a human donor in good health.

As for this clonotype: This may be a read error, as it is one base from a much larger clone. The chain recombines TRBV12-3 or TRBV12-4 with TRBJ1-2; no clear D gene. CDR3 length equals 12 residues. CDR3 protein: CASSSMGYDYTF. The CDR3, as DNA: TGTGCCAGCAGTTCAATGGGGTATGACTACACCTTC.

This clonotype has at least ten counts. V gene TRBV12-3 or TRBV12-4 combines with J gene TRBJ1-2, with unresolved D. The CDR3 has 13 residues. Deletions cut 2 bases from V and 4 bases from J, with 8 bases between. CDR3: CASSLNSGYGYTF. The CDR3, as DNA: TGTGCCAGCAGTTTAAACAGTGGCTATGGCTACACCTTC.

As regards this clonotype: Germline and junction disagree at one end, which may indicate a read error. CDR3 nucleotides: TGCAGTGCCGGGAGGAAGACCCCTAGCACGGATACGCAGTATTTT. This sequence encodes CSAGRKTPSTDTQYF. The rearrangement joins TRBV20-1 to TRBJ2-3, with TRBD2 identical over 7 bases. CDR1 and CDR2 (germline): DFQATT, SNEGSKA (reference sequence). The CDR3 runs to 15 residues.

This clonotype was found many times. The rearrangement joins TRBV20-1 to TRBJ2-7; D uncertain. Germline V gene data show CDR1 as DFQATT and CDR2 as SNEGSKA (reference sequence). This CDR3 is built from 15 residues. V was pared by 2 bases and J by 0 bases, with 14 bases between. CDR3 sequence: CSARQPARSSYEQYF. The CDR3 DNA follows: TGCAGTGCTAGACAGCCGGCTAGGAGCTCCTACGAGCAGTACTTC.

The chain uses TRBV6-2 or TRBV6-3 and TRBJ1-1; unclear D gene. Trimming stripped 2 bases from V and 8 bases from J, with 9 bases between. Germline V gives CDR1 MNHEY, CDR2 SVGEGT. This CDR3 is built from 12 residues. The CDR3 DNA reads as TGTGCCAGCAGTTACCCATCCCCCGAAGCTTTCTTT. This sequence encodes CASSYPSPEAFF.

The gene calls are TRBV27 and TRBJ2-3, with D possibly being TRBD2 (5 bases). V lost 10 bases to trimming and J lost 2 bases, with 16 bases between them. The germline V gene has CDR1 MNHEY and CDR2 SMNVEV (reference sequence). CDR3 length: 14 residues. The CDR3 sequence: CATSTPRDTDTQYF. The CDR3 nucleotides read TGTGCCACCTCGACACCCCGGGACACAGATACGCAGTATTTT.

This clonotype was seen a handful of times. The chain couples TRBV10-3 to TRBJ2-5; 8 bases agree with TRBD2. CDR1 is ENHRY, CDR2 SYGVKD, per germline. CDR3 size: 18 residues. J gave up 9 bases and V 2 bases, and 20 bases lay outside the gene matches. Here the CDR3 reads CAISERPKAGGPQTPQYF. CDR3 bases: TGTGCCATCAGTGAGAGGCCCAAGGCGGGGGGCCCTCAAACCCCCCAGTACTTC.

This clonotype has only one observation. CDR3: CASKGDTTYEQYF. The CDR3 DNA reads TGTGCCAGCAAGGGTGACACCACCTACGAGCAGTACTTC. The chain couples TRBV2 to TRBJ2-7; no definite D call. The CDR3 totals 13 residues. Germline V gene data show CDR1 as SNHLY and CDR2 as FYNNEI. The V end lost 7 bases, the J end lost 2 bases, and 12 bases lay between the germline ends.

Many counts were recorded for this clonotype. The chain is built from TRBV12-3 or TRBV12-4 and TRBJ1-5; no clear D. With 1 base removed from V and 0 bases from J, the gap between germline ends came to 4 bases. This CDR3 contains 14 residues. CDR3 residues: CASSLGPSNQPQHF. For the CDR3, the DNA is TGTGCCAGCAGTTTAGGACCTAGCAATCAGCCCCAGCATTTT.

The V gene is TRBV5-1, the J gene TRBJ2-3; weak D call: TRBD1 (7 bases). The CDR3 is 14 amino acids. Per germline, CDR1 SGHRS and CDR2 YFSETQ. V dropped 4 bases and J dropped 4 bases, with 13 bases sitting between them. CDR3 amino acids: CASSAQGGADTQYF. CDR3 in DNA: TGCGCCAGCAGCGCCCAGGGGGGTGCAGATACGCAGTATTTT.